This TCR beta chain stems from a study of OX40 agonist ivuxolimab in advanced cancers. Notes on the study in general: At 0.1 to 3.0 mg/kg, clonal expansion of CD4+ and CD8+ blood T cells had occurred by week 6.

This clone was picked up one time. Its antigen is not known. TCRdb keeps only in-frame clones here, not all; method: immunoSEQ multiplex PCR. The table lists about 130,000 clones, just under 95% of them singletons. The material was CD4+ or CD8+ T cells sorted from blood, obtained in a trial of the OX40 agonist ivuxolimab. The clonotype was recovered from an adult with an advanced solid tumor such as melanoma, head and neck, liver or kidney cancer.

CDR3 nucleotides: TGTGCCAGCACCCCAGGGGCGGGGGAAAATGAGCAGTTCTTC. It encodes CASTPGAGENEQFF. The gene calls are TRBV7-9 and TRBJ2-1; possible D gene TRBD2, 7 bases. The V end lost 7 bases, the J end lost 7 bases, and 17 bases lay between the germline ends. CDR3 length: 14 residues. Germline V CDR1 and CDR2: SEHNR, FQNEAQ (reference sequence).